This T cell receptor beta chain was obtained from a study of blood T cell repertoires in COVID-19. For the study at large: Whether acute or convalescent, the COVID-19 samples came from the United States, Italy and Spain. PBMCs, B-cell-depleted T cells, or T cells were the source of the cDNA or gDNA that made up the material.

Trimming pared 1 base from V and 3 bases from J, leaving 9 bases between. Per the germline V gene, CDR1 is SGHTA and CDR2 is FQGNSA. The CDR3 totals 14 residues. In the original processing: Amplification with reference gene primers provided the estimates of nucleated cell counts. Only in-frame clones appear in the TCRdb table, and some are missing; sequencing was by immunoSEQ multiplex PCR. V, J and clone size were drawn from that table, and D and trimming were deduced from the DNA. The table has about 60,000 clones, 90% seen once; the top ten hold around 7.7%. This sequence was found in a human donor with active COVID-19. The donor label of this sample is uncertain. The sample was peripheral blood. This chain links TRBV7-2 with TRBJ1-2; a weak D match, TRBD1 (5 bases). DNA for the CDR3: TGTGCCAGCAGCTTAGTCGGCAGGGACTATGGCTACACCTTC. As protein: CASSLVGRDYGYTF.